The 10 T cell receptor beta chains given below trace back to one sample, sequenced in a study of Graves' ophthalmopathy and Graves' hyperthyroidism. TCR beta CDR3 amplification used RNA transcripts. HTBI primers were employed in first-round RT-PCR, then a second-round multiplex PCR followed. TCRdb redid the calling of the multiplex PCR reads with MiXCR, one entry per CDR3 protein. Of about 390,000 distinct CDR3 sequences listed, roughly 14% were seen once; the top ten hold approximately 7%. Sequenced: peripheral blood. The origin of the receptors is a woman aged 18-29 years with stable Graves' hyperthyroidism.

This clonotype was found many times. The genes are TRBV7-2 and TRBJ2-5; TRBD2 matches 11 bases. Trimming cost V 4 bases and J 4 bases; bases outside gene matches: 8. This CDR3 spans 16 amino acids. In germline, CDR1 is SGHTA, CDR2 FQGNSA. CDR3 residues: CASSSAGTSGLETQYF. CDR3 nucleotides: TGTGCCAGCAGCTCCGCCGGGACTAGCGGTTTAGAGACCCAGTACTTC.

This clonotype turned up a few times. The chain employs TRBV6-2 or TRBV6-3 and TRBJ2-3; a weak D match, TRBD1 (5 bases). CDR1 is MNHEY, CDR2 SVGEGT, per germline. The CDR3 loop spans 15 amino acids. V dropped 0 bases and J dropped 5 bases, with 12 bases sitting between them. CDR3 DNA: TGTGCCAGCAGTTACTCGACAGAGATCCTAGATACGCAGTATTTT. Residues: CASSYSTEILDTQYF.

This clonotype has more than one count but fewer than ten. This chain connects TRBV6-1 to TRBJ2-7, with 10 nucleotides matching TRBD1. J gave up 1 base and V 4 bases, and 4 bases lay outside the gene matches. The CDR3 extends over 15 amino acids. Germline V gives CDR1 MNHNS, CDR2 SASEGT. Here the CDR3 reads CASSAGTGESYEQYF. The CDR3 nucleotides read TGTGCCAGCAGTGCGGGGACAGGGGAATCCTACGAGCAGTACTTC.

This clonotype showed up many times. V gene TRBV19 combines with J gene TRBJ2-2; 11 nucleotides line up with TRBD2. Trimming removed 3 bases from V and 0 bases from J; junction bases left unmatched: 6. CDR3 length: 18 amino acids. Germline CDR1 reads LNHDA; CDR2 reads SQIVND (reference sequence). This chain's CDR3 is CASSIELAGAANTGELFF. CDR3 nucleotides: TGTGCCAGTAGTATTGAACTAGCGGGGGCCGCGAACACCGGGGAGCTGTTTTTT.

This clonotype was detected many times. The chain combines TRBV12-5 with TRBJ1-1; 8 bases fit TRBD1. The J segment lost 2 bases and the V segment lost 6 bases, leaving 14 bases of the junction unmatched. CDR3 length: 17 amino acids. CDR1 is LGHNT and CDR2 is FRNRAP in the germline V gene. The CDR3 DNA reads TGTGCTAGTGGAGCCACCGGACAGGGAAGGAGTAACACTGAAGCTTTCTTT. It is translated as CASGATGQGRSNTEAFF.

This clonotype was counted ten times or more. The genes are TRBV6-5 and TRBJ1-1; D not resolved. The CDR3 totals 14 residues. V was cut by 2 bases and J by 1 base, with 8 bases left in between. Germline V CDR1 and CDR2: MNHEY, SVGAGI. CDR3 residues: CASSYGRKNTEAFF. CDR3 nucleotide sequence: TGTGCCAGCAGTTACGGACGTAAGAACACTGAAGCTTTCTTT.

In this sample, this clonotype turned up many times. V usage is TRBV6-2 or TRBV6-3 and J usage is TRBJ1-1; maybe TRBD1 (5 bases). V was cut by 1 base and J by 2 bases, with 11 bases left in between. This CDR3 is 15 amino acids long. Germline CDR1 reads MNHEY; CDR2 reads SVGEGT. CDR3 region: CASSYLDKTNTEAFF. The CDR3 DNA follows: TGTGCCAGCAGTTACTTGGACAAAACTAACACTGAAGCTTTCTTT.

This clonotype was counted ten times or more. In nucleotides, the CDR3 is TGTGCCAGCAGTTTGGCCTATAATTCACCCCTCCACTTT. Translation gives CASSLAYNSPLHF. The V and J genes are TRBV12-3 or TRBV12-4 and TRBJ1-6; unclear D gene. V was cut by 3 bases and J by 2 bases, with 2 bases left in between. This CDR3 is 13 amino acids long.

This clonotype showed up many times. CDR3 amino acids: CSARADNSNQPQHF. The CDR3 coding sequence is TGCAGTGCTAGAGCCGACAATAGCAATCAGCCCCAGCATTTT. The chain couples TRBV20-1 to TRBJ1-5; D not certain. The germline V gene has CDR1 DFQATT and CDR2 SNEGSKA (reference sequence). V dropped 1 base and J dropped 0 bases, with 7 bases sitting between them. This CDR3 comprises 14 residues.

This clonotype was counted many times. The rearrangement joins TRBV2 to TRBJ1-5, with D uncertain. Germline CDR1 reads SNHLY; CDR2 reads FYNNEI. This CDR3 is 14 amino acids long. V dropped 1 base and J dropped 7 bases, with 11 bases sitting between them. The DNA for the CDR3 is TGTGCCAGCAGTGAAGGAGGAAGAGGACAGCCCCAGCATTTT. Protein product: CASSEGGRGQPQHF.